This paragraph covers one T cell receptor beta chain sequence. Its antigen remains unidentified. This sequence may be a read error, since a much larger clone differs from it by one base. The germline V gene encodes CDR1 SGHDT and CDR2 YYEEEE. CDR3 length: 14 residues. TCRbeta libraries were built with three rounds of nested PCR, modified from ARM-PCR. TCRdb redid the calling of the multiplex PCR reads with MiXCR, one entry per CDR3 protein. The data show about 110,000 distinct CDR3 sequences, about 63% seen once. The data were taken from a study of tumor and adjacent non-tumor tissue in lung cancer. Study context: Some 3.9 million productive TCRbeta reads were obtained per sample on average.

Notes on the study in general: Patients with more diverse tumor TCRs had worse survival. TCR diversity was significantly greater in tumor than normal lung tissue.

This sample's RNA came from whole unsorted tissue. The normal lung tissue was taken more than 3 cm from the tumor edge. Donors were chemotherapy-naive, newly diagnosed lung cancer surgical patients in China, August–late 2014. This sequence was found in a man aged 60-69 years with non-small cell lung cancer. Sequencing was performed on distant non-tumor lung tissue. This chain links TRBV5-6 with TRBJ2-7; D possibly corresponds to TRBD1 (5 bases). DNA of the CDR3: TGTGCCAGCAGCTTGGGGACACCATCCTACGAGGAGTACTTC. Its translation is CASSLGTPSYEEYF.